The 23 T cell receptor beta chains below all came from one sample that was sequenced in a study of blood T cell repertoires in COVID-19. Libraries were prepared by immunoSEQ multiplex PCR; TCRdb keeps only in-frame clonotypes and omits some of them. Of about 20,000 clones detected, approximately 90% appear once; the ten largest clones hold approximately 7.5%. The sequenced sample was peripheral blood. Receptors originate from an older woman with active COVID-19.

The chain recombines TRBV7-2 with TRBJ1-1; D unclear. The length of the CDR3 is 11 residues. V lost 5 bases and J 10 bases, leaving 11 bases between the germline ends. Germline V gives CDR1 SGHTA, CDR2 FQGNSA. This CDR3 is CASSRVYGAFF. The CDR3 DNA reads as TGTGCCAGCAGCCGCGTCTATGGAGCTTTCTTT.

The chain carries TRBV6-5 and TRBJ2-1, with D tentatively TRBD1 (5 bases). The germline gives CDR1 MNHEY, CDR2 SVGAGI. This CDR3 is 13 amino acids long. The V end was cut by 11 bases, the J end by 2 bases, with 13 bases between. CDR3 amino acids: CAGAPDTYNEQFF. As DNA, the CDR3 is TGTGCCGGCGCCCCGGACACCTACAATGAGCAGTTCTTC.

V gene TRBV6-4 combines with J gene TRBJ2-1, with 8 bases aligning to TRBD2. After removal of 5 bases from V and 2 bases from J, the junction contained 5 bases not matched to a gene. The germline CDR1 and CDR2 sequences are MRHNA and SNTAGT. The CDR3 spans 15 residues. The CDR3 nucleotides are TGTGCCAGCAGTATTAGCGGGGAGCCCTACAATGAGCAGTTCTTC. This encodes CASSISGEPYNEQFF.

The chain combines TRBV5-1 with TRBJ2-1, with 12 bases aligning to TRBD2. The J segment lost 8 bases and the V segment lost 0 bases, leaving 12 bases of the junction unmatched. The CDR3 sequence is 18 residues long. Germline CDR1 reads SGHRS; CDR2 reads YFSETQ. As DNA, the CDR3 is TGCGCCAGCAGCTTGGCCAGCCCAACTAGCGGGGGGCCATATGAGCAGTTCTTC. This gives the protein CASSLASPTSGGPYEQFF.

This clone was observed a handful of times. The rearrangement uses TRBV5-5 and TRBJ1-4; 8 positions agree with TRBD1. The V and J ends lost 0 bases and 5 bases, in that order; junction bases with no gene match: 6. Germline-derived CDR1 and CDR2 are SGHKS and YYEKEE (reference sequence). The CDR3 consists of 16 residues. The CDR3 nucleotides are TGTGCCAGCAGCTTGGACGGACAGGGTGGAAATGAAAAACTGTTTTTT. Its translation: CASSLDGQGGNEKLFF.

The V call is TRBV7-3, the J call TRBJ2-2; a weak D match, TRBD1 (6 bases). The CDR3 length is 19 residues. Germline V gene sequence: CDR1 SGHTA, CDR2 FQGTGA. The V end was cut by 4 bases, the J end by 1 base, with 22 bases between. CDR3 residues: CASSSNQQGRLLNTGELFF. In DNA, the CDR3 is TGTGCCAGCAGCTCTAACCAGCAGGGGCGCCTATTGAACACCGGGGAGCTGTTTTTT.

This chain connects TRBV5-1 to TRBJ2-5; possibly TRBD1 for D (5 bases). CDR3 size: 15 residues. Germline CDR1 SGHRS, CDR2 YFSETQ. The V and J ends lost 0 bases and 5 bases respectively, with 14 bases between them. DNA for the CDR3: TGCGCCAGCAGCTTGGGGGGCCCGGCCCGGGAGACCCAGTACTTC. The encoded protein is CASSLGGPARETQYF.

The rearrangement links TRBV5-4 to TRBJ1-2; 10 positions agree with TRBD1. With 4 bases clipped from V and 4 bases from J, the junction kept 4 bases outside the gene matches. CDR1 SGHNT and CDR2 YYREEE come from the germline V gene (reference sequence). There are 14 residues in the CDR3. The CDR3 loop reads CASSERTGGYGYTF. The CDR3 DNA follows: TGTGCCAGCAGCGAGCGGACAGGGGGCTATGGCTACACCTTC.

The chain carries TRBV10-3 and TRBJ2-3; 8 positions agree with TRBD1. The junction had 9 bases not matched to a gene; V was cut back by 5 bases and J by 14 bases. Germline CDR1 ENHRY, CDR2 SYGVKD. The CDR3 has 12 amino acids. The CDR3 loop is CAISKGQAVVYF. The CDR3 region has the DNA TGTGCCATCAGTAAGGGACAGGCGGTCGTGTATTTT.

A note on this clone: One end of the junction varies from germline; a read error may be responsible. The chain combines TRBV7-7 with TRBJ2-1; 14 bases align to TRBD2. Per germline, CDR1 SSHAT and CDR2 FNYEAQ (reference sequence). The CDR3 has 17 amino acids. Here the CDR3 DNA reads TGTGCTAGCAGCCAGGGACTAGCGGGGGCCCATCGGAATGAGCAGTTCTTC. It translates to CASSQGLAGAHRNEQFF.

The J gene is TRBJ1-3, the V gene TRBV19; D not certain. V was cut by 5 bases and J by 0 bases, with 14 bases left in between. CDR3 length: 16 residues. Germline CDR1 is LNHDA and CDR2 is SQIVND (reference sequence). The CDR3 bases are TGTGCCAGTAGTCGCACGGGGAGCCCCTCTGGAAACACCATATATTTT. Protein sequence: CASSRTGSPSGNTIYF.

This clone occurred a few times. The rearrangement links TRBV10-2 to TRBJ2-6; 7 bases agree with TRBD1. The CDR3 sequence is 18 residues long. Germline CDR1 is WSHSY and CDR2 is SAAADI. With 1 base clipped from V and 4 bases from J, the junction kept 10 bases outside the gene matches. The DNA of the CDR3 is TGCGCCAGCAGTGAGTACCAGGGGGTCGGGGAAGGGGCCAACGTCCTGACTTTC. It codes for CASSEYQGVGEGANVLTF.

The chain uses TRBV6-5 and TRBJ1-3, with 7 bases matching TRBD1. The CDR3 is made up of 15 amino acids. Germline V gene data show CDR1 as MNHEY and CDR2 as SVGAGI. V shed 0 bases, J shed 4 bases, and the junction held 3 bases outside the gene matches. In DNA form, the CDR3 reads TGTGCCAGCAGTTACTCCCTCAGGGGGGGAAACACCATATATTTT. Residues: CASSYSLRGGNTIYF.

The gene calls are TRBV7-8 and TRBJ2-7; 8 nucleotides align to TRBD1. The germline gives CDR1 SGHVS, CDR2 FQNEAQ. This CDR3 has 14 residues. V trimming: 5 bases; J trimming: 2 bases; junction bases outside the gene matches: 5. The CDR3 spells CASSPGGLPYEQYF. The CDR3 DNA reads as TGTGCCAGCAGCCCAGGGGGCCTCCCCTACGAGCAGTACTTC.

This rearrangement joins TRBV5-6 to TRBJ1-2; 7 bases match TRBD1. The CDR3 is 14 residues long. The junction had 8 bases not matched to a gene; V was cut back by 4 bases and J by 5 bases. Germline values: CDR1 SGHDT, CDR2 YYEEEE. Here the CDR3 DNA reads TGTGCCAGCAGCCCGACGACAGGGCAATATGGCTACACCTTC. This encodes CASSPTTGQYGYTF.

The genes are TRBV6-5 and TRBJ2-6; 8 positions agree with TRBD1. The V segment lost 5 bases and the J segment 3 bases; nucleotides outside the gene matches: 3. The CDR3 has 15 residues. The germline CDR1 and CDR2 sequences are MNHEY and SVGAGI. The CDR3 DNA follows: TGTGCCAGCAGTCAGGGGGCGCTTGGGGCCAACGTCCTGACTTTC. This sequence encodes CASSQGALGANVLTF.

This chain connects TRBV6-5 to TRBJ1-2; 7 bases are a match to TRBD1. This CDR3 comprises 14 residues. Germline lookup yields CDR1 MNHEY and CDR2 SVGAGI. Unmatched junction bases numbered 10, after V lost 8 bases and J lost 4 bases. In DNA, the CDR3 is TGTGCCAGCCTACCACCGCGGGACAGCTATGGCTACACCTTC. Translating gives CASLPPRDSYGYTF.

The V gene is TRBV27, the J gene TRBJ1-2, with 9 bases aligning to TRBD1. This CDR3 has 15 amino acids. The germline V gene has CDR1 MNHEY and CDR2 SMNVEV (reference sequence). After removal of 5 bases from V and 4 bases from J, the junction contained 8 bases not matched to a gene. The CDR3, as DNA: TGTGCCAGCAGTATCACGGGACAGGGAGCCTATGGCTACACCTTC. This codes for CASSITGQGAYGYTF.

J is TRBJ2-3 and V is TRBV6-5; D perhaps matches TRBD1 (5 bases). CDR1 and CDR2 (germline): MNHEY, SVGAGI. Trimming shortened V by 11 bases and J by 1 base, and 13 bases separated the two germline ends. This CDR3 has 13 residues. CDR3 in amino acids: CASRQGGTDTQYF. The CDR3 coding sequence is TGTGCCTCTCGTCAAGGGGGCACAGATACGCAGTATTTT.

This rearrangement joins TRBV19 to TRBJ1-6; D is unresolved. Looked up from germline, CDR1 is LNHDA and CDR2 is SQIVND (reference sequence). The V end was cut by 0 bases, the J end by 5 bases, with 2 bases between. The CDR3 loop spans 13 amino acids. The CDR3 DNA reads TGTGCCAGTAGTATAGACAATAATTCACCCCTCCACTTT. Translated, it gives CASSIDNNSPLHF.

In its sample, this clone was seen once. The CDR3 region is CASSSLAGARTDTQYF. The CDR3 DNA follows: TGTGCCAGCAGCTCACTAGCGGGGGCCCGCACAGATACGCAGTATTTT. The genes are TRBV5-5 and TRBJ2-3; TRBD2 matches at 11 bases. Germline V gives CDR1 SGHKS, CDR2 YYEKEE (reference sequence). The CDR3 extends over 16 amino acids. J gave up 1 base and V 3 bases, and 4 bases lay outside the gene matches.

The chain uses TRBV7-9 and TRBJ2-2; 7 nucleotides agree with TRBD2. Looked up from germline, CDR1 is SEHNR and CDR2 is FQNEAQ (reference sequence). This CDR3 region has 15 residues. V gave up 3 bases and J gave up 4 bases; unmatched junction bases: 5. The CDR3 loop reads CASSFAGGSTGELFF. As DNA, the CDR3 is TGTGCCAGCAGCTTCGCCGGGGGGTCCACCGGGGAGCTGTTTTTT.

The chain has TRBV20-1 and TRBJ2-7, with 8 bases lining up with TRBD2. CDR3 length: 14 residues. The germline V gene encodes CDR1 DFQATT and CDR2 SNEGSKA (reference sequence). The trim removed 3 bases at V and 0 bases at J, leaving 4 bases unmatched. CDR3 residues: CSASGGGFSYEQYF. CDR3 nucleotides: TGCAGTGCTAGTGGCGGGGGGTTCTCCTACGAGCAGTACTTC.